The clone carrying this T cell receptor beta chain was seen ten or more times. Its antigen is undetermined. Trimming stripped 4 bases from V and 4 bases from J, with 7 bases between. The CDR3 has 11 amino acids. CDR1 and CDR2 (germline): DFQATT, SNEGSKA (reference sequence). TCRdb recomputed calls from the 5' RACE reads with MiXCR, one row per CDR3 protein. The sample records 50,000 to 85,000 distinct CDR3 sequences, roughly 5% being singletons. This specimen comes from a study of neurological immune-mediated disorders. Findings and caveats of the study: The highest TCR clonal expansion occurred in HTLV-1-associated myelopathy; multiple sclerosis fell below healthy controls.

V gene TRBV20-1 combines with J gene TRBJ2-5; the D gene is possibly TRBD2 (5 bases). The receptor's source is a woman aged 25 to 45 with multiple sclerosis. The sequenced sample consisted of PBMCs. The CDR3, as DNA: TGCAGTGCTAACGCGGGAGAGACCCAGTACTTC. It specifies CSANAGETQYF.